The T cell receptor beta chain described here comes from a study of blood T cell repertoires in COVID-19. A note on this clone: Relative to the germline gene, one junction end is altered; a read error may explain this.

Some clones are missing from TCRdb's copy, which holds only in-frame ones; the method was immunoSEQ multiplex PCR. Of tens of thousands of clones in the sample, around 80% were seen once. This CDR3 comprises 18 residues. Germline loops: CDR1 LGHDT, CDR2 YNNKEL (reference sequence). This receptor was taken from a woman at least 80 years old with acute or convalescent COVID-19. Sequencing input: peripheral blood. This chain joins TRBV3-1 (or the pseudogene TRBV3-2) and TRBJ2-3; 15 bases are shared with TRBD2. The CDR3 coding sequence is TGTGCCAGCAGCCAAGGGACTAGCGGGGGGGCGAGCACACATACGCAGTATTTT. It yields the protein CASSQGTSGGASTHTQYF.